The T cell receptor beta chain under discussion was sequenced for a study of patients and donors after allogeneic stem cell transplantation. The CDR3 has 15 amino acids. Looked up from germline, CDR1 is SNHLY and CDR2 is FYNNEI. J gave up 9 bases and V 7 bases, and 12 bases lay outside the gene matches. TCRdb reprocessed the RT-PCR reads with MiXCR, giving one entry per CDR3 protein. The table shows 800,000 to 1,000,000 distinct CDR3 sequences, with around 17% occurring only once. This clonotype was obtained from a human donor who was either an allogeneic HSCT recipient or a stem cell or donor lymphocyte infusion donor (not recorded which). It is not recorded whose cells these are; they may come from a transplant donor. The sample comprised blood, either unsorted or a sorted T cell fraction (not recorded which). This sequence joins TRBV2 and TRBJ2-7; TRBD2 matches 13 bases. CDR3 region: CASNRLAGGTLGQYF. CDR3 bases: TGTGCCAGCAACCGACTAGCGGGAGGTACCTTAGGGCAGTACTTC.